This is a list of T cell receptor beta chains from one sample in a study of T cells in Graves' hyperthyroidism and ophthalmopathy. Each CDR3 protein is one row after TCRdb ran MiXCR on the multiplex PCR reads. The data contain around 540,000 distinct CDR3 sequences, about 16% of them singletons. Sequences were obtained from blood. The receptors were gathered from a woman aged 25 to 39 with Graves' ophthalmopathy. Both conserved end residues are part of each CDR3. A D gene is named only where the DNA matches it firmly. The size field is filled for only some rows; it gives once, few, many or a size class.

d_gene,j_gene,abundance,v_gene,CDR3nt,CDR3aa
TRBD2,TRBJ2-1,many,TRBV12-3/TRBV12-4,TGTGCCAGCAGTATAGCGGGAGAGGATGAGCAGTTCTTC,CASSIAGEDEQFF
TRBD1,TRBJ1-1,many,TRBV19,TGTGCCAGTAACGAAGGGGGCTTGAACACTGAAGCTTTCTTT,CASNEGGLNTEAFF
NA,TRBJ2-7,many,TRBV11-2,TGTGCCAGCAGCCCGACTATCTACGAGCAGTACTTC,CASSPTIYEQYF
TRBD2,TRBJ2-7,few,TRBV20-1,TGCAGTGCTAGAAGCGGGAGATACTCCTACGAGCAGTACTTC,CSARSGRYSYEQYF
TRBD1,TRBJ1-2,few,TRBV7-9,TGTGCCAGCAGCTTATCCTTGGACAGGGAAGGCGGCTACACCTTC,CASSLSLDREGGYTF
NA,TRBJ1-2,many,TRBV12-3/TRBV12-4,TGTGCCAGCAGTTTGCGGGGGATTCGGTATGGCTACACCTTC,CASSLRGIRYGYTF
TRBD2,TRBJ2-3,NA,TRBV20-1,TGCAGTGCTGGTGGACAGGCGCGGACTAGCGGGAGTCCAGATACGCAGTATTTT,CSAGGQARTSGSPDTQYF
NA,TRBJ2-1,many,TRBV13,TGTGCCAGCAGCTTTAAGACTAATGAGCAGTTCTTC,CASSFKTNEQFF
TRBD2,TRBJ2-1,many,TRBV27,TGTGCCAGCAGTCTATGGCTAGCGGGAGCAAATGAGCAGTTCTTC,CASSLWLAGANEQFF
NA,TRBJ2-3,many,TRBV6-1,TGTGCCAGCAGTGAACCAGGGGTTCGCACAGATACGCAGTATTTT,CASSEPGVRTDTQYF
NA,TRBJ2-7,many,TRBV28,TGTGCCAGCAGTTTTTATGGACGGCACTACGAGCAGTACTTC,CASSFYGRHYEQYF
TRBD1,TRBJ1-1,NA,TRBV12-3/TRBV12-4,TGTGCCAGCAGTCCTCTCCAGGGGGCCACTGAAGCTTTCTTT,CASSPLQGATEAFF
TRBD1,TRBJ2-1,NA,TRBV7-2,TGTGCCACCAGGCCGGGACAGGGGGCCAATGAGCAGTTCTTC,CATRPGQGANEQFF
NA,TRBJ2-1,NA,TRBV5-1,TGCGCCAGCAGCTTCCCGGGGGTGGGGGAGCAGTTCTTC,CASSFPGVGEQFF
NA,TRBJ2-1,many,TRBV7-3,TGTGCCAGCAGCTCCCAACCCTACAATGAGCAGTTCTTC,CASSSQPYNEQFF
NA,TRBJ2-3,many,TRBV5-5,TGTGCCAGCAGGTCGAAGAAGGGATCAGATACGCAGTATTTT,CASRSKKGSDTQYF
NA,TRBJ1-2,many,TRBV30,TGTGCCTGGAGTGTTGGGACAAACTATGGCTACACCTTC,CAWSVGTNYGYTF
NA,TRBJ2-1,many,TRBV27,TGTGCCAGCAGTTTAGGGGTAGTGTCCTACAATGAGCAGTTCTTC,CASSLGVVSYNEQFF
TRBD2,TRBJ2-1,few,TRBV4-3,TGCGCCAGCAGCACAAGACTAGCGGGAACTACCTACAATGAGCAGTTCTTC,CASSTRLAGTTYNEQFF
NA,TRBJ1-1,many,TRBV7-9,TGTGCCAGCAGCTTGGGGCAGGGGTTCTCTGAAGCTTTCTTT,CASSLGQGFSEAFF
TRBD1,TRBJ2-7,few,TRBV19,TGTGCCAGTAGTACTTCCGGGACAGGACCCTACGAGCAGTACTTC,CASSTSGTGPYEQYF
TRBD2,TRBJ2-5,few,TRBV29-1,TGCAGCGACTTTACCGGGACTAGCGGGAGGAGGGTAGTTGGGGAGACCCAGTACTTC,CSDFTGTSGRRVVGETQYF
NA,TRBJ2-1,NA,TRBV2,TGTGCCAGCAGTGAAAACAGCGTATCCTACAATGAGCAGTTCTTC,CASSENSVSYNEQFF
TRBD2,TRBJ2-5,few,TRBV28,TGTGCCAGCAGTTTAGGGGGGGGGACCCAGTACTTC,CASSLGGGTQYF
NA,TRBJ2-3,many,TRBV29-1,TGCAGCGTTGATGCGGGGTTGGGAGATACGCAGTATTTT,CSVDAGLGDTQYF
NA,TRBJ1-2,NA,TRBV18,TGTGCCAGCTCACCACCCTCGGGGCGAGCTGGCTACACCTTC,CASSPPSGRAGYTF
NA,TRBJ1-4,NA,TRBV19,TGTGCCACCGCGGGACCCGGGGCAACTAATGAAAAACTGTTTTTT,CATAGPGATNEKLFF
TRBD2,TRBJ2-5,many,TRBV20-1,TGCAGTGCTGAACCTAGCGGACAAGAGACCCAGTACTTC,CSAEPSGQETQYF
TRBD1,TRBJ2-5,many,TRBV14,TGTGCCAGCAGCCCGAGAATCGGACAGGTAGAGACCCAGTACTTC,CASSPRIGQVETQYF
NA,TRBJ2-7,many,TRBV7-3,TGTGCCAGCAGCGTGGGACCGGGACGGAATTCCTACGAGCAGTACTTC,CASSVGPGRNSYEQYF
TRBD1,TRBJ2-3,once,TRBV19,TGTGCCAGTAGTCGAGACCGACAGGGTGGTACAGATACGCAGTATTTT,CASSRDRQGGTDTQYF
NA,TRBJ1-1,many,TRBV12-3/TRBV12-4,TGTGCCAGCAGTTTAGGTTTCGAAGCTTTCTTT,CASSLGFEAFF
NA,TRBJ1-1,NA,TRBV29-1,TGCAGCGTTGAAGATAGAGGGAACACTGAAGCTTTCTTT,CSVEDRGNTEAFF
TRBD2,TRBJ2-7,few,TRBV3-1,TGTGCCAGCAGCCAAGAGGGACTAGCATCTTACGAGCAGTACTTC,CASSQEGLASYEQYF
TRBD2,TRBJ2-1,few,TRBV5-4,TGTGCCAGCAGCTTGGAACTAGCGGGCAATGAGCAGTTCTTC,CASSLELAGNEQFF
TRBD1,TRBJ2-2,NA,TRBV5-1,TGCGCCAGCAGCTGGGACAGGGGCACCGGGGAGCTGTTTTTT,CASSWDRGTGELFF
NA,TRBJ1-2,NA,TRBV9,TGTGCCAGCAGCGTTGAGCGGACAGTTACTAACTATGGCTACACCTTC,CASSVERTVTNYGYTF
NA,TRBJ2-7,many,TRBV28,TGTGCCAGCAGTTTTTCTCAGGGTTTGGGTTACGAGCAGTACTTC,CASSFSQGLGYEQYF
TRBD1,TRBJ2-1,NA,TRBV14,TGTGCCAGCAGCCAAGGTCGGGGGGACAGGGCAGGGATTTATGAGCAGTTCTTC,CASSQGRGDRAGIYEQFF
TRBD2,TRBJ2-7,many,TRBV7-2,TGTGCCAGCAGCTTAGTTGGCGGGAGAGACTACGAGCAGTACTTC,CASSLVGGRDYEQYF
TRBD2,TRBJ2-7,NA,TRBV20-1,TGCAGTACGAGAAAGACTAGCGGGATTACGTACGAGCAGTACTTC,CSTRKTSGITYEQYF
NA,TRBJ2-7,few,TRBV4-1,TGCGCCAGCAGCCAAGGGGAATGGGGTTACAATGAGCAGTACTTC,CASSQGEWGYNEQYF
TRBD1,TRBJ2-7,many,TRBV28,TGTGCCAGCAGTTACTCGTACGGACAGGGAAGACAATACGAGCAGTACTTC,CASSYSYGQGRQYEQYF
NA,TRBJ2-3,NA,TRBV27,TGTGCCAGCAGTTTATTCCAGGGTGGCACAGATACGCAGTATTTT,CASSLFQGGTDTQYF
NA,TRBJ1-1,NA,TRBV15,TGTGCCACCAGCCGTACCCACCCTGGGGGGTCGGACACTGAAGCTTTCTTT,CATSRTHPGGSDTEAFF
NA,TRBJ1-5,NA,TRBV30,TGTGCCTGGAGTGTACTCCCCTCAGGGCAGCCCCAGCATTTT,CAWSVLPSGQPQHF
TRBD1,TRBJ2-7,many,TRBV28,TGTGCCAGCAGTCCAAGGGACAGAACCTACGAGCAGTACTTC,CASSPRDRTYEQYF
NA,TRBJ1-1,many,TRBV2,TGTGCCAGCAGCGCCTCAGGCACTGAAGCTTTCTTT,CASSASGTEAFF